This T cell receptor (beta chain) stems from a study of shared clonotypes between healthy human individuals. Findings and limits, study-wide: Around 4.7% was the fraction of naive CD4 clonotypes found shared across a handful of donors. Shared clonotypes across all four donors exceeded non-shared ones in generation probability.

Assay: immunoSEQ multiplex PCR; the TCRdb copy retains only in-frame clones and omits some. Seen here are about 2.1 million clones, about 93% observed once, and the top ten hold around 1.7%. This clone has a handful of counts. Its antigen is not known. The ends were cut back, 5 bases at V and 0 bases at J, with 13 bases in the middle. Germline-derived CDR1 and CDR2 are SEHNR and FQNEAQ (reference sequence). This CDR3 spans 15 amino acids. CD45RO-negative CD8 cells positively selected for CCR7 made up the naive population, which excluded terminally differentiated effector memory CD45RA+ cells. Recent vaccinations or acute infections were absent in the healthy HIV-negative adult donors. Every one of the donors was a Caucasian adult that lived in Nashville, Tennessee.

The sequence derives from a young man in good health. Some clones in this sample may be carry-over from other donors' samples. Sequencing used naive CD8+ T cells from PBMCs. The chain couples TRBV7-9 to TRBJ1-1; maybe TRBD1 (6 bases). CDR3 protein: CASSRITGLNTEAFF. CDR3 bases: TGTGCCAGCAGCCGGATTACAGGGCTGAACACTGAAGCTTTCTTT.